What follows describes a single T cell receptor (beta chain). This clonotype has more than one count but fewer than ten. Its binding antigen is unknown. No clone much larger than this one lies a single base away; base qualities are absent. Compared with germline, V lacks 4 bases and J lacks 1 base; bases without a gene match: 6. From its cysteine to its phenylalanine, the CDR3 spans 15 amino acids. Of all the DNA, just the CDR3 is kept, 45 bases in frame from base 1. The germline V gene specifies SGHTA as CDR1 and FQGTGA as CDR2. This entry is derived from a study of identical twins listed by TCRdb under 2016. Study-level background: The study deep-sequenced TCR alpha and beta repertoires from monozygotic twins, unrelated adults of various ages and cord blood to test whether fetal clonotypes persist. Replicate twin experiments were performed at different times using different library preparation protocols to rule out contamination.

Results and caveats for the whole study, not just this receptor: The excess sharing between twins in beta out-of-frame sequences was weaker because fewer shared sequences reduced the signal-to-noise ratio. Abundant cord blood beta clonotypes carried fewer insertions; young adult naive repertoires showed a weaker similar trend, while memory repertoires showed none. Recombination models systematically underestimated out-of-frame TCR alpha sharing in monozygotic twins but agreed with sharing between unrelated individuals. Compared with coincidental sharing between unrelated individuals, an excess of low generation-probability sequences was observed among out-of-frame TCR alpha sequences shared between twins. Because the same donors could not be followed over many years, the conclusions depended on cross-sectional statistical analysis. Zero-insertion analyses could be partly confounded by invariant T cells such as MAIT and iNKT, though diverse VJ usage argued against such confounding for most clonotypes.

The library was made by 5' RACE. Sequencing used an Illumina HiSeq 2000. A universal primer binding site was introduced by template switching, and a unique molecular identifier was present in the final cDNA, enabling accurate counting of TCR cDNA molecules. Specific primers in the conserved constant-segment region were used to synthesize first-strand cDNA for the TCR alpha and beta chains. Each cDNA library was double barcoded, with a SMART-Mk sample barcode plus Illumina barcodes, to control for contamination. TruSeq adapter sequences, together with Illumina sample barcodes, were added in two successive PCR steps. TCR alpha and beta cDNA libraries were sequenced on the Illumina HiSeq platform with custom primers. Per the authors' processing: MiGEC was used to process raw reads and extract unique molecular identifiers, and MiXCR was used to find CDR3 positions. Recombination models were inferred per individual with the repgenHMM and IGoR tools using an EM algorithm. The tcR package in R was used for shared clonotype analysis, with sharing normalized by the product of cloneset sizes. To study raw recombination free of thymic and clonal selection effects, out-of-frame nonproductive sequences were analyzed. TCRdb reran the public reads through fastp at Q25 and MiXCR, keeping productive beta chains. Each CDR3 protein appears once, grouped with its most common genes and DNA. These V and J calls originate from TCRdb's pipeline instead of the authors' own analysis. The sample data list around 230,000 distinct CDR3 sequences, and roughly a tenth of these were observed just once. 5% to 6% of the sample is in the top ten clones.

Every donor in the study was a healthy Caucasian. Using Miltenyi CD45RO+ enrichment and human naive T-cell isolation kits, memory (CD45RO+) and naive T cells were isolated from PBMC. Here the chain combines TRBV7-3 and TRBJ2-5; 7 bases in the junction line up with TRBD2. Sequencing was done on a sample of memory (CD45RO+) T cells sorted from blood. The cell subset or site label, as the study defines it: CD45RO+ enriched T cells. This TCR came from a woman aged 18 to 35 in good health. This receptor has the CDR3 CASSSKWGGQETQYF. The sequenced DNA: TGTGCCAGCAGCTCGAAATGGGGGGGCCAAGAGACCCAGTACTTC.